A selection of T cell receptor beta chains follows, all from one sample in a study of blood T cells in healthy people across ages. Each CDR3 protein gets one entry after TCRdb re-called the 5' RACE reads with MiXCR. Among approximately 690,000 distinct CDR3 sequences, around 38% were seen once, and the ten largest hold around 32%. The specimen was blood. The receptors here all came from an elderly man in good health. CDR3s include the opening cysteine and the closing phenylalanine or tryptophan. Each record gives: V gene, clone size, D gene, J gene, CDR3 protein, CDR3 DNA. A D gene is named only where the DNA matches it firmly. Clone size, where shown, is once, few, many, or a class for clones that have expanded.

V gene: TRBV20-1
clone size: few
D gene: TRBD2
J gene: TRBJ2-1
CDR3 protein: CSARVAGDRWNEQFF
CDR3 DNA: TGCAGTGCTAGGGTAGCGGGAGACCGCTGGAATGAGCAGTTCTTC

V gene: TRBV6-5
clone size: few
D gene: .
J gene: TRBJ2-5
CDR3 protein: CASSFRRDNEQYF
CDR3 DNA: TGTGCCAGCAGTTTTCGCAGGGACAATGAGCAGTACTTC

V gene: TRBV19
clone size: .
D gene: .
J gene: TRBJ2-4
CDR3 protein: CASSMPGSGKNIQYF
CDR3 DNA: TGTGCCAGTAGTATGCCAGGGTCGGGCAAAAACATTCAGTACTTC

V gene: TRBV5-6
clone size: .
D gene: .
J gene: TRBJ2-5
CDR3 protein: CASSLVRLHRGETQYF
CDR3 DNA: TGTGCCAGCAGCTTGGTGAGGCTTCACCGTGGAGAGACCCAGTACTTC

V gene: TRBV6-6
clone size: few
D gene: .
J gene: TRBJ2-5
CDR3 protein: CASSYSNGGGETQYF
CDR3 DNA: TGTGCCAGCAGTTACTCGAACGGGGGAGGCGAGACCCAGTACTTC

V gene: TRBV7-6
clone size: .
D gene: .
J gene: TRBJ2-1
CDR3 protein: CASSSERVSYNEQFF
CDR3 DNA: TGTGCCAGCAGCTCGGAGCGGGTGTCCTACAATGAGCAGTTCTTC

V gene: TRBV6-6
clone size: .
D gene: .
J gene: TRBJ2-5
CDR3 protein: CASRARPLGQETQYF
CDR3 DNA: TGTGCCAGCAGGGCGAGACCACTGGGTCAAGAGACCCAGTACTTC

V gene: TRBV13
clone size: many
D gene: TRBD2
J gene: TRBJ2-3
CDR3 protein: CASSSTTGGTQYF
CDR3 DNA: TGTGCCAGCAGCTCTACCACCGGGGGGACGCAGTATTTT

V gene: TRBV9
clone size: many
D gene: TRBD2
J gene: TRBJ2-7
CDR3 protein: CASSVGSGGDYEQYF
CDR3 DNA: TGTGCCAGCAGCGTAGGTAGCGGGGGGGACTACGAGCAGTACTTC

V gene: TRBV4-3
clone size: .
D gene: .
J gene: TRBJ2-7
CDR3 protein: CASSQRLPIGTGTYEQYF
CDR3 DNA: TGCGCCAGCAGCCAACGACTCCCCATCGGGACGGGGACCTACGAGCAGTACTTC

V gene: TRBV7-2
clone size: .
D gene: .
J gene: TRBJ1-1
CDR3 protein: CASSLSPRQNTEAFF
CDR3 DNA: TGTGCCAGCAGCTTAAGTCCTCGCCAGAACACTGAAGCTTTCTTT

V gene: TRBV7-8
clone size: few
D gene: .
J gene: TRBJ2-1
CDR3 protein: CASSFRMSGNEQFF
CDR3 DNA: TGTGCCAGCAGCTTTCGAATGAGCGGTAATGAGCAGTTCTTC

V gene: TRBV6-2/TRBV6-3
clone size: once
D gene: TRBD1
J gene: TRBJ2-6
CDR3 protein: CASKEERDRSLSGANVPTF
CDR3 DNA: TGTGCCAGCAAAGAAGAACGGGACAGGTCTCTCTCTGGGGCCAACGTCCCGACTTTC

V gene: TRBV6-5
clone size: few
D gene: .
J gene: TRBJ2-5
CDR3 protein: CASSFHGEGTQETQYF
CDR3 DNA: TGTGCCAGCAGTTTCCACGGGGAAGGGACCCAAGAGACCCAGTACTTC

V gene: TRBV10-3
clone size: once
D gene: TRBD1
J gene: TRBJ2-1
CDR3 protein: CAIRGTVNNEQFF
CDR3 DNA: TGTGCCATCAGGGGGACAGTTAACAATGAGCAGTTCTTC

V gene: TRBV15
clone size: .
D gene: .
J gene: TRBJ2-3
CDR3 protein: CATSRDRHSSGDTQYF
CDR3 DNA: TGTGCCACCAGCAGAGATAGACATTCCTCGGGGGATACGCAGTATTTT

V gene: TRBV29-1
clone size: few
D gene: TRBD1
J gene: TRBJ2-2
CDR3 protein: CSVRDRGQNTGELFF
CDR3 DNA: TGCAGCGTAAGAGACAGGGGGCAGAACACCGGGGAGCTGTTTTTT

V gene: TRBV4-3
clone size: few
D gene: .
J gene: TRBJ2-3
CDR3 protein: CASSQEIPRTDGTDTQYF
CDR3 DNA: TGCGCCAGCAGCCAAGAAATCCCCCGGACGGATGGCACAGATACGCAGTATTTT

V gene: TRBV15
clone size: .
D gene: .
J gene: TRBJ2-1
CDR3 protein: CATSRDRARYSYNEQFF
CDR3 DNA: TGTGCCACCAGCAGAGATAGGGCTAGGTATTCCTACAATGAGCAGTTCTTC

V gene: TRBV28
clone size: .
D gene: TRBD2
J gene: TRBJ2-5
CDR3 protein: CASSLSSEAGGPKEQYF
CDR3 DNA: TGTGCCAGCAGTTTATCCTCCGAAGCGGGAGGACCGAAAGAGCAGTACTTC

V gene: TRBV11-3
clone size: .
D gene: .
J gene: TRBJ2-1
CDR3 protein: CASSLGRQGWYNEQFF
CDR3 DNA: TGTGCCAGCAGCTTAGGAAGGCAGGGGTGGTACAATGAGCAGTTCTTC

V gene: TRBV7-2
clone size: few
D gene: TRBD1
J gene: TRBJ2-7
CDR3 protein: CASSPQGVAYEQYF
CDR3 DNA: TGTGCCAGCAGCCCGCAGGGGGTTGCGTACGAGCAGTACTTC

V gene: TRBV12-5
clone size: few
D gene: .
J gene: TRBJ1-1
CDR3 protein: CASGFQLNTEAFF
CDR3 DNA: TGTGCTAGTGGTTTCCAGTTGAACACTGAAGCTTTCTTT

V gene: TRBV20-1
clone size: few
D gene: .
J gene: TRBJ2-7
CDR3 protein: CSATQGGIPYEQYF
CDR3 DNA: TGCAGTGCTACCCAGGGAGGTATTCCCTACGAGCAGTACTTC

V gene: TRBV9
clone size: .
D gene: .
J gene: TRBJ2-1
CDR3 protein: CASSVATRGKQFF
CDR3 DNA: TGTGCCAGCAGCGTAGCTACAAGGGGTAAGCAGTTCTTC

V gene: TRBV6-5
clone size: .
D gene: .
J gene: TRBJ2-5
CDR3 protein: CASSYKPWGATQYF
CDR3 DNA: TGTGCCAGCAGTTACAAACCGTGGGGTGCGACCCAGTACTTC

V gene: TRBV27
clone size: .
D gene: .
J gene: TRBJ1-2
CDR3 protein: CASSSRLRDHLRGGYTF
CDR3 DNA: TGTGCCAGCAGTTCCCGTCTCCGGGACCACCTCCGCGGTGGCTACACCTTC

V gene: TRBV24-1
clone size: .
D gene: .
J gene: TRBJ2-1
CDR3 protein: CATSDLSGNERFF
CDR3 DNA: TGTGCCACCAGTGATTTGAGCGGCAATGAGCGGTTCTTC

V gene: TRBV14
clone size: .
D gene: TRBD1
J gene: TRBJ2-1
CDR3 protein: CASSQSLGTDRIWFF
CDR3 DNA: TGTGCCAGCAGCCAATCCTTAGGGACAGACCGTATCTGGTTCTTC

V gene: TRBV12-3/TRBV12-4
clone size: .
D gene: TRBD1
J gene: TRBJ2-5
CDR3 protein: CASSRRQGNQETQYF
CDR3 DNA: TGTGCCAGCAGCCGTAGACAGGGGAACCAAGAGACCCAGTACTTC

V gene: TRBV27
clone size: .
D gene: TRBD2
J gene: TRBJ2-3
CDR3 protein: CASSLTGGGQSDTQYF
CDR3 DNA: TGTGCCAGCAGTTTAACTGGCGGGGGGCAGTCAGATACGCAGTATTTT

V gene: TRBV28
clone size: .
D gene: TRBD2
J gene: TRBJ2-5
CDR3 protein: CASSLVFGTSGRLKQETQYF
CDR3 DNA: TGTGCCAGCAGTTTAGTTTTCGGGACTAGCGGGAGGTTAAAGCAAGAGACCCAGTACTTC

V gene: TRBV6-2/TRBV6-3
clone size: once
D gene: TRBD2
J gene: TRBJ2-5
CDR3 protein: CASSTTSGSRNEQYF
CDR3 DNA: TGTGCCAGCAGTACAACTAGCGGGAGTCGCAATGAGCAGTACTTC

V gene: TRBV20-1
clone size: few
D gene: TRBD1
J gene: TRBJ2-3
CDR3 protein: CSAKRLDRGTDTQYF
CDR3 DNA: TGCAGTGCTAAGCGGTTGGACAGGGGGACAGATACGCAGTATTTT

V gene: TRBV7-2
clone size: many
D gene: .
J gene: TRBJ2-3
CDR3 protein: CASSLRHTQYF
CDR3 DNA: TGTGCCAGCAGCTTAAGGCATACGCAGTATTTT

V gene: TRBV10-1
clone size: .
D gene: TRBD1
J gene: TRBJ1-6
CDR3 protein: CASARDRGSPLHF
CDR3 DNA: TGCGCCAGCGCCCGGGACAGGGGTTCACCCCTCCACTTT

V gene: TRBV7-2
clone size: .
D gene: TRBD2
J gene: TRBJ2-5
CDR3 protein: CASSLGDYEETQYF
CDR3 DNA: TGTGCCAGCAGCTTAGGGGACTACGAAGAGACCCAGTACTTC

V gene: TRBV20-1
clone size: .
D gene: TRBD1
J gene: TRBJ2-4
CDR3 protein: CSARGSQGIIQYF
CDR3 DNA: TGCAGTGCCCGAGGGTCACAGGGGATCATTCAGTACTTC

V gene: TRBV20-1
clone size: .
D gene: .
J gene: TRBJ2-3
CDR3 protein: CSARNALTSTDTQYF
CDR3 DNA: TGCAGTGCTAGAAACGCACTAACTAGCACAGATACGCAGTATTTT

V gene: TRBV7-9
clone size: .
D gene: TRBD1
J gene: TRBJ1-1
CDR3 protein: CASSLASGGTEAFF
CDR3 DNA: TGTGCCAGCAGCTTAGCCTCAGGGGGCACTGAAGCTTTCTTT

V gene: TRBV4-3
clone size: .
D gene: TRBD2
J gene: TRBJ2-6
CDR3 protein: CASSQLSGRVGANVLTF
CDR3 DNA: TGCGCCAGCAGCCAACTTAGCGGGAGGGTTGGGGCCAACGTCCTGACTTTC

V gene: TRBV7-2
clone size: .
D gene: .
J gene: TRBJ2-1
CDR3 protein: CASSGTREQFF
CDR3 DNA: TGTGCCAGCAGCGGGACACGTGAGCAGTTCTTC

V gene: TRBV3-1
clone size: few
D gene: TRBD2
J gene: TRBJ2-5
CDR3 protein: CASSQDTLSGGSHGGETQYF
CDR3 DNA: TGTGCCAGCAGCCAAGATACATTAAGCGGGGGGTCCCATGGAGGAGAGACCCAGTACTTC

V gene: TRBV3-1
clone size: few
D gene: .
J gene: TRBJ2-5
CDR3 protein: CASSQDSYSGETQYF
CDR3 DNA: TGTGCCAGCAGCCAAGATTCCTACTCAGGAGAGACCCAGTACTTC

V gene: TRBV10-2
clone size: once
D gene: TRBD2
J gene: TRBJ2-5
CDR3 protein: CASSGGRTPEEQYF
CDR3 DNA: TGCGCCAGCAGTGGCGGGAGGACCCCTGAGGAGCAGTACTTC

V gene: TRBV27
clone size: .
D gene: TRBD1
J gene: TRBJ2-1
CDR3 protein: CASSTRPWTGLEETQFF
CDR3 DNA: TGTGCCAGCAGCACCCGACCTTGGACAGGGCTTGAAGAGACCCAGTTCTTC

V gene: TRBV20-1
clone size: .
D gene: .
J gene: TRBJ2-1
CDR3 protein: CSARGTNYNEQFF
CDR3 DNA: TGCAGTGCTAGAGGGACTAATTACAATGAGCAGTTCTTC

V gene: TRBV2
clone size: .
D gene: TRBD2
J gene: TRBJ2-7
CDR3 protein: CASSEGPSGHSYEQYF
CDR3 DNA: TGTGCCAGCAGTGAAGGTCCTAGCGGACACTCCTACGAGCAGTACTTC

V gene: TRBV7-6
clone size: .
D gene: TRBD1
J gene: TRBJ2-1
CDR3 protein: CASSSPPGQGRNEQFF
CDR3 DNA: TGTGCCAGCAGCTCACCCCCGGGACAGGGTAGGAATGAGCAGTTCTTC

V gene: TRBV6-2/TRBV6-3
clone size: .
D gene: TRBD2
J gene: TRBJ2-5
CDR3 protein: CASSSAGGRQETQYF
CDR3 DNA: TGTGCCAGCAGTTCCGCGGGGGGGCGGCAAGAGACCCAGTACTTC

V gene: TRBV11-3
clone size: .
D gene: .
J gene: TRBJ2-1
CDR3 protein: CASRAAGGNEQFF
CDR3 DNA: TGTGCCAGCCGGGCGGCTGGGGGCAATGAGCAGTTCTTC

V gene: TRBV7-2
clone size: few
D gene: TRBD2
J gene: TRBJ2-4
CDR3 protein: CASSFGTSKNIQYF
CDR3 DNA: TGTGCCAGCAGCTTTGGGACTAGCAAAAACATTCAGTACTTC

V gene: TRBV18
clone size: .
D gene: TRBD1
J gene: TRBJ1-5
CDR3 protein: CASSPFDGQGDQPQHF
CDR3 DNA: TGTGCCAGCTCACCCTTCGACGGACAGGGCGACCAGCCCCAGCATTTT

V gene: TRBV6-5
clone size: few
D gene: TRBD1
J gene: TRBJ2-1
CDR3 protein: CASSYSAAGGVGNEQFF
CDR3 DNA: TGTGCCAGCAGTTACTCAGCGGCAGGGGGCGTGGGGAATGAGCAGTTCTTC

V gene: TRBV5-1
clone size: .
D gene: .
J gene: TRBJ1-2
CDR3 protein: CASSLDYSRSNYGYTF
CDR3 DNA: TGCGCCAGCAGCTTGGATTACAGCCGATCTAACTATGGCTACACCTTC

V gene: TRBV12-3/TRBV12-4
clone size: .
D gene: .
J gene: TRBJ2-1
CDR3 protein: CASSSRDQQFF
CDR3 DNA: TGTGCCAGCAGTTCCCGGGACCAGCAGTTCTTC

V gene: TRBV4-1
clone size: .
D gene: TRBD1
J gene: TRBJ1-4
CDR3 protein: CASSLTLGGQGGEKLFF
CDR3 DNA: TGCGCCAGCAGCCTTACTCTTGGAGGACAGGGGGGGGAAAAACTGTTTTTT

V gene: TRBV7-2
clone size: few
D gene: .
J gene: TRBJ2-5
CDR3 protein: CASSRSARALETQYF
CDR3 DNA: TGTGCCAGCAGCCGCTCGGCCAGGGCATTGGAGACCCAGTACTTC

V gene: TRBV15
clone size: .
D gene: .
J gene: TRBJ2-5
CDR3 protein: CATSRVPQETQYF
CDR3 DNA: TGTGCCACCAGCAGAGTCCCCCAAGAGACCCAGTACTTC

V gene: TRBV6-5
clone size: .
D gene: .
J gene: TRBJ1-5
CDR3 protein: CASSYRGSNRPQHF
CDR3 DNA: TGTGCCAGCAGTTACCGGGGAAGCAATCGGCCCCAGCATTTT